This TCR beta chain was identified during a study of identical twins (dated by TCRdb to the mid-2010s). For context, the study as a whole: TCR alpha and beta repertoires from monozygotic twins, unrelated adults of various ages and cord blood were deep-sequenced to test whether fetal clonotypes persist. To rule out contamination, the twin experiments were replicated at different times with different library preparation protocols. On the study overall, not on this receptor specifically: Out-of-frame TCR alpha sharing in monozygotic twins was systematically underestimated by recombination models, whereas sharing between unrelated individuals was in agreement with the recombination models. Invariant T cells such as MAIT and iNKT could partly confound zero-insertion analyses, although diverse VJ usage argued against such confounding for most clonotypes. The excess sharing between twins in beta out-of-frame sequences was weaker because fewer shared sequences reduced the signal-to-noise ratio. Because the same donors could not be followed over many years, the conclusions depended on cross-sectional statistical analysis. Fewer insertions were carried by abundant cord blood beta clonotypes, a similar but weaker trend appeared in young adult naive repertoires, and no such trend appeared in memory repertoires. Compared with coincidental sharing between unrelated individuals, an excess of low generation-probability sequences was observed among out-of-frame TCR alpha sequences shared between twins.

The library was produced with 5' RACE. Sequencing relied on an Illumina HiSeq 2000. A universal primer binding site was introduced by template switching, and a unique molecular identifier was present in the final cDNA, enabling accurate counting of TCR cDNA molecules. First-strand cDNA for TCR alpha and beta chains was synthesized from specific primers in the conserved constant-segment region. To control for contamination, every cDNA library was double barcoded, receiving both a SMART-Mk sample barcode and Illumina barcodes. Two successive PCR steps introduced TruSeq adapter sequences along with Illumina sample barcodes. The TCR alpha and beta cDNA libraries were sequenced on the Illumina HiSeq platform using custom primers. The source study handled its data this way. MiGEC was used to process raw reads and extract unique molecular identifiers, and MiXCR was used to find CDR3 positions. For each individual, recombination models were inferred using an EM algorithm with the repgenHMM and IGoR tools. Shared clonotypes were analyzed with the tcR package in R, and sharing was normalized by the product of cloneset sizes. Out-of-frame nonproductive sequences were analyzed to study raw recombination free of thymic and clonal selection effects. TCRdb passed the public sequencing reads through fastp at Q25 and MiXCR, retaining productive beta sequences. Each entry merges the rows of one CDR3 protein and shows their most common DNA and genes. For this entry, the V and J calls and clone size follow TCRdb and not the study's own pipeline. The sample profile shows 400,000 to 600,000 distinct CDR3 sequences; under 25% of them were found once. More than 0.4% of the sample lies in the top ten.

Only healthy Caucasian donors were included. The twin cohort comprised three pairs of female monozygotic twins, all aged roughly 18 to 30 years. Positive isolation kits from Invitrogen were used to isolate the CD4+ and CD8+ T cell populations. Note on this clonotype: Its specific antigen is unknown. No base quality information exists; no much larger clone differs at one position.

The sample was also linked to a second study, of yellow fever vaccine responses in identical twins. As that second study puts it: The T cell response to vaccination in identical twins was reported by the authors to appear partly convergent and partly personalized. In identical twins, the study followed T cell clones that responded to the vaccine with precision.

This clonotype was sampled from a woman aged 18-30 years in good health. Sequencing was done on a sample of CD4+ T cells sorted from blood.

The DNA sequence is as follows: TGTGCCAGCAGCCCATTTAGCGGGGGCCTTAACACCGGGGAGCTGTTTTTT. Its translation reads: CASSPFSGGLNTGELFF. Here the chain combines TRBV9 and TRBJ2-2; 9 junctional bases match TRBD2. V is cut back by 4 bases and J by 2 bases, with 9 bases in the junction unmatched. CDR1 SGDLS and CDR2 YYNGEE were looked up in the germline V gene. The CDR3, from cysteine to phenylalanine, totals 17 residues. The kept DNA is CDR3 alone, 51 bases in frame from the first base.